A single sample is the source of the 6 T cell receptor beta chains below, sequenced in a study of blood T cell repertoires in COVID-19. Libraries were prepared by immunoSEQ multiplex PCR; TCRdb keeps only in-frame clonotypes and omits some of them. The sample includes some 140,000 clones, around 84% seen only once; the top ten take roughly 1.5%. Material: peripheral blood. Source of these receptors: a man at least 80 years old with acute or convalescent COVID-19.

The rearrangement joins TRBV5-1 to TRBJ2-7; tentative D call: TRBD2 (5 bases). The CDR3 runs to 12 residues. Germline V gene sequence: CDR1 SGHRS, CDR2 YFSETQ. Trimming shortened V by 8 bases and J by 0 bases, and 9 bases separated the two germline ends. CDR3 DNA: TGCGCCAGGAGAGGGAACTCCTACGAGCAGTACTTC. It yields the protein CARRGNSYEQYF.

This chain connects TRBV6-6 to TRBJ2-7; 7 nucleotides line up with TRBD1. The length of the CDR3 is 14 residues. Germline loops: CDR1 MNHNY, CDR2 SVGAGI (reference sequence). Losses at the gene ends were 2 bases for V and 1 base for J; bases not matched to a gene: 2. The CDR3 sequence is CASSYTTGSYEQYV. DNA for the CDR3: TGTGCCAGCAGTTACACGACAGGGTCCTACGAGCAGTACGTC.

The chain carries TRBV27 and TRBJ2-3; tentative D call: TRBD2 (6 bases). From germline, CDR1 is MNHEY and CDR2 SMNVEV (reference sequence). With 8 bases removed from V and 1 base from J, the gap between germline ends came to 10 bases. There are 13 residues in the CDR3. This CDR3 is CASGGTGTDTQYF. DNA for the CDR3: TGTGCCAGCGGGGGGACGGGCACAGATACGCAGTATTTT.

V usage is TRBV5-1 and J usage is TRBJ2-1; 9 bases agree with TRBD2. Unmatched junction bases numbered 16, after V lost 3 bases and J lost 6 bases. This CDR3 contains 18 residues. Germline V gene lookup returns CDR1 SGHRS and CDR2 YFSETQ. This CDR3 is CASSSLRGRGGDSNEQFF. CDR3 DNA: TGCGCCAGCAGCTCCCTCAGAGGTCGCGGGGGGGATAGCAATGAGCAGTTCTTC.

This clone came up once. This sequence joins TRBV5-4 and TRBJ1-2; possibly TRBD1 for D (6 bases). Trimming shortened V by 5 bases and J by 5 bases, and 13 bases separated the two germline ends. CDR1 is SGHNT and CDR2 is YYREEE in the germline V gene (reference sequence). The CDR3 loop spans 13 amino acids. The CDR3 region has the DNA TGTGCCAGCAGAGGGGGGGGGTTATATGGCTACACCTTC. Translation: CASRGGGLYGYTF.

The J gene is TRBJ2-3, the V gene TRBV7-2; tentative D call: TRBD2 (6 bases). The length of the CDR3 is 15 residues. Germline CDR1 is SGHTA and CDR2 is FQGNSA. V lost 1 base, J lost 7 bases, and 15 bases lay in between. The CDR3 is CASSLGGDPWNTQYF. Written as DNA, the CDR3 is TGTGCCAGCAGCTTAGGCGGGGACCCCTGGAATACGCAGTATTTT. Drawing the rest from reference TRBV7-2 and TRBJ2-3, the complete variable domain is GAGVSQSPSNKVTEKGKDVELRCDPISGHTALYWYRQSLGQGLEFLIYFQGNSAPDKSGLPSDRFSAERTGGSVSTLTIQRTQQEDSAVYLCASSLGGDPWNTQYFGPGTRLTVL.